This T cell receptor beta chain was observed in a study of cytomegalovirus exposure and HLA in healthy donors. PCR employed 60 Vbeta and 13 Jbeta primers. Clones were read by immunoSEQ multiplex PCR, and TCRdb kept only the in-frame ones, dropping some. The table shows some 170,000 clones, with under 85% occurring only once. The trim removed 6 bases at V and 2 bases at J, leaving 3 bases unmatched. The CDR3 sequence is 14 residues long. CDR1 is MNHNS, CDR2 SASEGT, per germline. What was sequenced was PBMCs. The clonotype comes from a male donor in good health and CMV-seronegative. The rearrangement links TRBV6-1 to TRBJ2-1; TRBD1 agrees at 8 bases. CDR3 nucleotides: TGTGCCAGCAGGGAACAGGGGGCCTACAATGAGCAGTTCTTC. Translation: CASREQGAYNEQFF.